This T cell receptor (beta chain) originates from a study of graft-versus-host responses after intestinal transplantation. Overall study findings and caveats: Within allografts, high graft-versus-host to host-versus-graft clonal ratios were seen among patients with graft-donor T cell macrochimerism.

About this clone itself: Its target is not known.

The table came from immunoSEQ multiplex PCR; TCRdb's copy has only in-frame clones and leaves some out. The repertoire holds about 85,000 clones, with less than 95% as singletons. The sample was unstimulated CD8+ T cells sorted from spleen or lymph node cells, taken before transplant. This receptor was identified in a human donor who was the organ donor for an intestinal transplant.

CDR3 sequence (DNA): TGTGCCAGCAGTGGACTAGAGTATGAGCAGTACTTC. It codes for CASSGLEYEQYF. The chain carries TRBV4-2 and TRBJ2-7; 7 nucleotides line up with TRBD2. The V gene's germline CDR1 is LGHNA and CDR2 YNFKEQ. This CDR3 is 12 amino acids long. After removal of 6 bases from V and 7 bases from J, the junction contained 6 bases not matched to a gene.